This T cell receptor (beta chain) emerged from a study of OX40 agonist ivuxolimab in advanced cancers. About the study: Previous treatment with anti-PD-1, anti-PD-L1 or anti-CTLA-4 therapy was allowed; 30% to 50% had received some.

Study-wide findings and caveats: Clonal expansion was seen in CD4+ and CD8+ blood T cells by week 6 at 0.1 to 3.0 mg/kg. Average numbers of expanded clones were greater in CD8+ T cells than in CD4+. Some nonresponders additionally presented with little normalized T-cell clonal expansion.

Profiling relied on immunoSEQ multiplex PCR, and the TCRdb table lists in-frame clones only, not all of them. The sample lists over 70,000 clones, around nine tenths occurring once. The germline CDR1 and CDR2 sequences are SGHDT and YYEEEE. The CDR3 is made up of 13 amino acids. The ends were cut back, 5 bases at V and 2 bases at J, with 10 bases in the middle. A remark on this clone: Antigen specificity is unknown.

Specimen: CD4+ or CD8+ T cells sorted from blood, collected in a trial of the OX40 agonist ivuxolimab. The rearrangement joins TRBV5-6 to TRBJ1-1; D might be TRBD1 (5 bases). The sequence was collected from an adult with an advanced solid tumor such as melanoma, head and neck, liver or kidney cancer. The CDR3 spells CASSYDRNTEAFF. The CDR3 DNA follows: TGTGCCAGCAGTTACGACAGAAACACTGAAGCTTTCTTT.